This entry concerns a single TCR beta chain. The source of the sample is a study of shared clonotypes between healthy human individuals. The CDR3 extends over 16 amino acids. Germline V CDR1 and CDR2: SGHTA, FQGNSA. The J segment lost 2 bases and the V segment lost 4 bases, leaving 3 bases of the junction unmatched. Using immunoSEQ multiplex PCR, the repertoire was profiled, and TCRdb retains in-frame clones only, with some absent. This table has about 1 million clones, roughly 70% appearing once. Sequencing input: memory CD4+ T cells sorted from blood. The subset: CD45RA-negative fraction. The receptor was isolated from a young man in good health. The chain recombines TRBV7-2 with TRBJ2-6, with 9 bases identical to TRBD1. In DNA, the CDR3 is TGTGCCAGCAGCTGGGACAGGGCTGCTGGGGCCAACGTCCTGACTTTC. Translated: CASSWDRAAGANVLTF. Full variable domain (outside the CDR3, taken from reference TRBV7-2 and TRBJ2-6): GAGVSQSPSNKVTEKGKDVELRCDPISGHTALYWYRQSLGQGLEFLIYFQGNSAPDKSGLPSDRFSAERTGGSVSTLTIQRTQQEDSAVYLCASSWDRAAGANVLTFGAGSRLTVL.